This paragraph covers one T cell receptor beta chain sequence. Sequencing used immunoSEQ multiplex PCR; TCRdb keeps in-frame clones, though not all of them. Among 110,000 to 150,000 clones listed, 90% to 95% were seen once. These data come from a study of T cell responses to AZD1222 COVID-19 vaccine. This sample comprised peripheral blood, obtained on day 0 of AZD1222 vaccination. This clonotype was obtained from an adult in good health.

The CDR3 DNA reads as TGTGCCAGCGAGGGTGGAGGAGGGGCGAGGGATACGCAGTATTTT. This encodes CASEGGGGARDTQYF. The chain couples TRBV9 to TRBJ2-3, with D possibly TRBD2 on 6 matching bases. The CDR3 runs to 15 residues. Per the germline V gene, CDR1 is SGDLS and CDR2 is YYNGEE. Trimming removed 7 bases at V and 6 bases at J, with 21 bases between.